The rows below give T cell receptor beta chains drawn from one sample of a study of T cells after yellow fever vaccination. One entry per CDR3 protein results from TCRdb running MiXCR on the 5' RACE reads. The sample lists some 350,000 distinct CDR3 sequences, roughly 9.4% occurring once. The specimen comprised PBMCs, sampled on the day of the first yellow fever vaccination. The receptors stem from a man aged 18 to 30 who received the YFV17D yellow fever vaccine. The CDR3 runs from the conserved cysteine through the conserved F or W. Each record gives: J gene, clone size, V gene, D gene, CDR3 protein. D genes are given only for firm matches. For some rows the clone size is stated as once, few or many, or as a class when expanded; others skip it.

j_gene: TRBJ2-2
abundance: few
v_gene: TRBV6-5
d_gene: -
CDR3aa: CASSYQGQSSAGELFF

j_gene: TRBJ2-1
abundance: -
v_gene: TRBV12-3/TRBV12-4
d_gene: TRBD2
CDR3aa: CASRPGGTSVYTGQFF

j_gene: TRBJ2-2
abundance: many
v_gene: TRBV6-5
d_gene: -
CDR3aa: CASSPGSGRRNTGELFF

j_gene: TRBJ1-3
abundance: -
v_gene: TRBV12-3/TRBV12-4
d_gene: -
CDR3aa: CASSFQMDGNTIYF

j_gene: TRBJ1-1
abundance: -
v_gene: TRBV5-1
d_gene: TRBD1
CDR3aa: CASSLDPGGSTEAFF

j_gene: TRBJ2-7
abundance: few
v_gene: TRBV29-1
d_gene: -
CDR3aa: CSVAGTYEQYF

j_gene: TRBJ2-3
abundance: many
v_gene: TRBV5-4
d_gene: -
CDR3aa: CASSTRQRTDTQYF

j_gene: TRBJ2-1
abundance: -
v_gene: TRBV7-2
d_gene: -
CDR3aa: CASSLVPSYNEQFF

j_gene: TRBJ1-1
abundance: many
v_gene: TRBV20-1
d_gene: TRBD1
CDR3aa: CSATGQGEEAFF

j_gene: TRBJ2-1
abundance: few
v_gene: TRBV5-1
d_gene: -
CDR3aa: CASSLAIGNEQFF

j_gene: TRBJ2-7
abundance: -
v_gene: TRBV29-1
d_gene: -
CDR3aa: CSVVRFPYEQYF

j_gene: TRBJ2-6
abundance: few
v_gene: TRBV4-1
d_gene: -
CDR3aa: CASSQDRAGFGANVLTF

j_gene: TRBJ2-3
abundance: few
v_gene: TRBV5-4
d_gene: -
CDR3aa: CASSRAGRVSTDTQYF

j_gene: TRBJ1-3
abundance: -
v_gene: TRBV20-1
d_gene: -
CDR3aa: CSARDVSEGLSGNTIYF